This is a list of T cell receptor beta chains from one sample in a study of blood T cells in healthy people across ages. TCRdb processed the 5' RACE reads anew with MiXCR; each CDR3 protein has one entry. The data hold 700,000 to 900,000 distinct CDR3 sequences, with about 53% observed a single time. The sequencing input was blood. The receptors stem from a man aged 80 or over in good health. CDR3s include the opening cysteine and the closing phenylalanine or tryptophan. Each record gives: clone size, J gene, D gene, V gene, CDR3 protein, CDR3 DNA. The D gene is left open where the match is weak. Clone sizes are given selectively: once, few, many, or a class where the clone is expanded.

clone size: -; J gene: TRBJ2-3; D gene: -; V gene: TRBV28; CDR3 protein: CASSTPGGTATQYF; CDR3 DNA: TGTGCCAGCAGCACGCCTGGGGGGACAGCTACGCAGTATTTT
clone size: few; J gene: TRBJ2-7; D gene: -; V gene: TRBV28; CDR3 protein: CASSGNGYEQYF; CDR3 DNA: TGTGCCAGCAGTGGGAACGGGTACGAGCAGTACTTC
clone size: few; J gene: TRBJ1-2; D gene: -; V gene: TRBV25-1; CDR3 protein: CASSGGPRVFYGYTF; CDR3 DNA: TGTGCCAGCAGTGGGGGACCCCGGGTTTTCTATGGCTACACCTTC
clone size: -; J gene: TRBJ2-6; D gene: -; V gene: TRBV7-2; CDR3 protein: CASSTDSSSGANVLTF; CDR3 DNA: TGTGCCAGCAGCACGGACTCAAGCTCTGGGGCCAACGTCCTGACTTTC
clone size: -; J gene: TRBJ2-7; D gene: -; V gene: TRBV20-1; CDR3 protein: CSAPIRQTGYYEQYF; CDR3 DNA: TGCAGTGCCCCCATCCGACAGACCGGTTACTACGAGCAGTACTTC
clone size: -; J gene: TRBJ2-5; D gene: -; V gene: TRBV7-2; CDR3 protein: CASSLSRGTQETQYF; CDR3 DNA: TGTGCCAGCAGCTTATCGCGTGGGACCCAAGAGACCCAGTACTTC
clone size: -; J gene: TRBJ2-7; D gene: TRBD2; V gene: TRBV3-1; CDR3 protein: CAVSGYYNEQYF; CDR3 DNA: TGTGCCGTTAGCGGGTACTACAATGAGCAGTACTTC
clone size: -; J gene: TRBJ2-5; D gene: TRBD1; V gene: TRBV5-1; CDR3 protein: CASRQGAKETQYF; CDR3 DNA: TGCGCCAGCAGACAGGGGGCTAAAGAGACCCAGTACTTC
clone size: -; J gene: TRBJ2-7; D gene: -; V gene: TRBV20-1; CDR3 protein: CSARDTAGEQYF; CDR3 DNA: TGCAGTGCTAGAGATACAGCCGGCGAGCAGTACTTC
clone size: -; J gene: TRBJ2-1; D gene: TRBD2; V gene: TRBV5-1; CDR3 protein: CASSLGLAGALVYNEQFF; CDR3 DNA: TGCGCCAGCAGCTTAGGACTAGCGGGGGCCCTAGTGTACAATGAGCAGTTCTTC
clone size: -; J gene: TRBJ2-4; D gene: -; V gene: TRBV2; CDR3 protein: CASSVPVRVNIQYF; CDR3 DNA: TGTGCCAGCAGTGTGCCGGTGAGGGTAAACATTCAGTACTTC
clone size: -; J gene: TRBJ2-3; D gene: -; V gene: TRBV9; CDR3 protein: CASSTQSLGRGGDTQYF; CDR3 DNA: TGTGCCAGCAGCACCCAGTCATTAGGTCGAGGTGGAGATACGCAGTATTTT
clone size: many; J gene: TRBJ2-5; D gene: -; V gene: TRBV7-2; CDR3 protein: CASSFAETQYF; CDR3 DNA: TGTGCCAGCAGCTTTGCGGAGACCCAGTACTTC
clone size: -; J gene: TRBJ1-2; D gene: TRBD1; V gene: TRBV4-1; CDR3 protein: CASSQDQGAGMNDYTF; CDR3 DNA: TGCGCCAGCAGCCAAGATCAGGGGGCTGGAATGAATGACTACACCTTC
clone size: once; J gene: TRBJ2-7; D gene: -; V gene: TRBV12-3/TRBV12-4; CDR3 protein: CASSLYGGTEQYF; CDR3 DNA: TGTGCCAGCAGTTTATACGGGGGCACGGAGCAGTACTTC
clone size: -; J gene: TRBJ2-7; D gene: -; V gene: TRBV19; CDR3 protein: CASSYGGADEQYF; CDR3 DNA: TGTGCCAGTAGCTACGGTGGCGCAGACGAGCAGTACTTC
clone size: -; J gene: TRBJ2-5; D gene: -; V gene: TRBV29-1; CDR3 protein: CSVEERGETQYF; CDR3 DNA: TGCAGCGTTGAAGAGCGTGGCGAGACCCAGTACTTC
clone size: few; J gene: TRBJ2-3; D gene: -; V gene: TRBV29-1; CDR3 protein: CSVEGGKGGADTQYF; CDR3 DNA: TGCAGCGTTGAAGGGGGTAAGGGGGGTGCAGATACGCAGTATTTT
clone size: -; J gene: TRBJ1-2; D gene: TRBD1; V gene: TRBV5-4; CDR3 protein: CASSSGDSVYGYTF; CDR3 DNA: TGTGCCAGCAGCTCTGGGGACAGCGTCTATGGCTACACCTTC
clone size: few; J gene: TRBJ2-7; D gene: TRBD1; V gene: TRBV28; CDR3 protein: CAAGNRGEYEQYF; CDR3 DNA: TGTGCCGCCGGGAACAGGGGAGAGTACGAGCAGTACTTC
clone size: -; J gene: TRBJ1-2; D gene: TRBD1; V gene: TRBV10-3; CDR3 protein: CAIFAGGDYGYTF; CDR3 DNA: TGTGCCATCTTTGCAGGGGGCGACTATGGCTACACCTTC
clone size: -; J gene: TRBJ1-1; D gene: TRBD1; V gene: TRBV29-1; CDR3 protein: CSGRDSLNTEAFF; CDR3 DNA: TGCAGCGGGAGGGACAGCTTGAACACTGAAGCTTTCTTT
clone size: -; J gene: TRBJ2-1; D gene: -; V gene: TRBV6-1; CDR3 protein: CASIRDSPWGEQFF; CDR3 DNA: TGTGCCAGCATCCGGGACTCCCCTTGGGGCGAGCAGTTCTTC
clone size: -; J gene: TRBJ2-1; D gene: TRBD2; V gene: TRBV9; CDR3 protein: CASSVRSSGWHNEQFF; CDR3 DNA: TGTGCCAGCAGCGTTCGATCTAGCGGGTGGCACAATGAGCAGTTCTTC
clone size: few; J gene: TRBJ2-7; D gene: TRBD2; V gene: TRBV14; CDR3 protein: CASSLPPTSGTYEQYF; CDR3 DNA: TGTGCCAGCAGCCTCCCACCGACTAGCGGAACCTACGAGCAGTACTTC
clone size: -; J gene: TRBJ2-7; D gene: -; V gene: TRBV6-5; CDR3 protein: CASSRVRVYEQYF; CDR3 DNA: TGTGCCAGCAGCCGGGTACGAGTTTACGAGCAGTACTTC
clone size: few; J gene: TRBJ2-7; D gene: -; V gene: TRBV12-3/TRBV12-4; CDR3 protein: CASSLSLGQSTHYEQYF; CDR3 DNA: TGTGCCAGCAGTTTAAGTTTGGGACAAAGTACCCACTACGAGCAGTACTTC
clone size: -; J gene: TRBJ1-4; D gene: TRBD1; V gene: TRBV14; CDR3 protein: CASSAGTAREKLFF; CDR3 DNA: TGTGCCAGCAGCGCCGGGACAGCCAGGGAAAAACTGTTTTTT
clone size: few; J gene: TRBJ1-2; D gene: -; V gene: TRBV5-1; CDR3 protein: CASSLASPVGGYTF; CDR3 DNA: TGCGCCAGCAGCTTGGCCTCACCCGTCGGGGGCTACACCTTC